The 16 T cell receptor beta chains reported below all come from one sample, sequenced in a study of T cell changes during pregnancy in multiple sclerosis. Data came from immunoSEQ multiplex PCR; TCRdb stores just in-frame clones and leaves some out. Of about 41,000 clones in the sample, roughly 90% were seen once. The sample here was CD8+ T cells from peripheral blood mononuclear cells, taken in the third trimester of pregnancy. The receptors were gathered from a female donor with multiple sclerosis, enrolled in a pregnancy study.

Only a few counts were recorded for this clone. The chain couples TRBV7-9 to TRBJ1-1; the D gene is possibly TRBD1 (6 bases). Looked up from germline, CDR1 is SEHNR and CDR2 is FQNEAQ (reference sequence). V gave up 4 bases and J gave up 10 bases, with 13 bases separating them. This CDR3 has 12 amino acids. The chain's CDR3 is CASSSRGNGAFF. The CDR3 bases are TGTGCCAGCAGCTCAAGGGGGAACGGAGCTTTCTTT. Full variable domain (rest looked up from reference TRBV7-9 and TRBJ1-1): DTGVSQNPRHKITKRGQNVTFRCDPISEHNRLYWYRQTLGQGPEFLTYFQNEAQLEKSRLLSDRFSAERPKGSFSTLEIQRTEQGDSAMYLCASSSRGNGAFFGQGTRLTVV.

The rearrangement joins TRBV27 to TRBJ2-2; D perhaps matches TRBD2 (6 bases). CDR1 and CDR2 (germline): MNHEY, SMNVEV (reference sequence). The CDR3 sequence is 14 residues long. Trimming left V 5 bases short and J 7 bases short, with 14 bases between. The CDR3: CASSLPGGGGELFF. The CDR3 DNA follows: TGTGCCAGCAGTCTACCCGGGGGAGGCGGGGAGCTGTTTTTT.

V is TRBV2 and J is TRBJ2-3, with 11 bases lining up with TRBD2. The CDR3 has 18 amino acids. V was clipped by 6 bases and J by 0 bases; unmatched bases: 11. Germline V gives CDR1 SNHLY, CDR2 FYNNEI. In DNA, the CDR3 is TGTGCCAGCAGGGGTGGACTAGCGGGCGACCCTAGCACAGATACGCAGTATTTT. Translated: CASRGGLAGDPSTDTQYF.

CDR3 coding DNA: TGTGCCAGCAGCTTGGGTAGCGGGAGGGAGGAGACCCAGTACTTC. It translates to CASSLGSGREETQYF. This rearrangement joins TRBV7-6 to TRBJ2-5, with 11 bases fitting TRBD2. The CDR3 totals 15 residues. Unmatched junction bases numbered 5, after V lost 3 bases and J lost 5 bases. In germline, CDR1 is SGHVS, CDR2 FNYEAQ.

The CDR3 DNA reads as TGTGCCAGCAGCCTAGAGAGCTCCTACGAGCAGTACTTC. Translation gives CASSLESSYEQYF. The V gene is TRBV7-9, the J gene TRBJ2-7, with no clear D. There are 13 residues in the CDR3. The ends were cut back, 5 bases at V and 0 bases at J, with 8 bases in the middle. Germline values: CDR1 SEHNR, CDR2 FQNEAQ (reference sequence).

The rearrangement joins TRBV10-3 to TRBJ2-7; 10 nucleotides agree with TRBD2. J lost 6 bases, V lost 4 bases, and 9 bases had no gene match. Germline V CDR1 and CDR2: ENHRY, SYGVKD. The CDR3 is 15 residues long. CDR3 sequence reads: CAISGPTGTSVEQYF. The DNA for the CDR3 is TGTGCCATCAGTGGGCCAACCGGGACTAGCGTCGAGCAGTACTTC.

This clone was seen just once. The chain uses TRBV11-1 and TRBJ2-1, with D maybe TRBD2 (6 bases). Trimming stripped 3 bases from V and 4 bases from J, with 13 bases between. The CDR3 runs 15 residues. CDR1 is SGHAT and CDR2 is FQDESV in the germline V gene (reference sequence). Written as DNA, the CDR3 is TGTGCCAGCAGCTTCGAGGGCGGGACGTACAATGAGCAGTTCTTC. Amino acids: CASSFEGGTYNEQFF. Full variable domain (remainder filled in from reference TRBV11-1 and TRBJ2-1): EAEVAQSPRYKITEKSQAVAFWCDPISGHATLYWYRQILGQGPELLVQFQDESVVDDSQLPKDRFSAERLKGVDSTLKIQPAELGDSAMYLCASSFEGGTYNEQFFGPGTRLTVL.

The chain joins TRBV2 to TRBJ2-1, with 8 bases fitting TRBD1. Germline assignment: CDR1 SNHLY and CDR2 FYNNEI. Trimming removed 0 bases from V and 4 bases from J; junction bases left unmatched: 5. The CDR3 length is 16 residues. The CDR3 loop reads CASSEAGDRTYNEQFF. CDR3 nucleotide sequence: TGTGCCAGCAGTGAAGCGGGGGACAGGACGTACAATGAGCAGTTCTTC. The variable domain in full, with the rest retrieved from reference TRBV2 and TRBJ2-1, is EPEVTQTPSHQVTQMGQEVILRCVPISNHLYFYWYRQILGQKVEFLVSFYNNEISEKSEIFDDQFSVERPDGSNFTLKIRSTKLEDSAMYFCASSEAGDRTYNEQFFGPGTRLTVL.

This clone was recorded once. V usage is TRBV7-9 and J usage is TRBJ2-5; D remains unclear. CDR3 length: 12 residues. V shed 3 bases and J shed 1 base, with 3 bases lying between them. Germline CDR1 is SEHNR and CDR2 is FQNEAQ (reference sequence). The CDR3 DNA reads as TGTGCCAGCAGCTTCCTCCAAGAGACCCAGTACTTC. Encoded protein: CASSFLQETQYF.

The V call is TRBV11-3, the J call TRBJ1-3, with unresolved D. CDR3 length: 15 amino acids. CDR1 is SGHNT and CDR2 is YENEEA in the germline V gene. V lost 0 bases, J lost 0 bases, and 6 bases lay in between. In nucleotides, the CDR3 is TGTGCCAGCAGCTTAGACGGACTCTCTGGAAACACCATATATTTT. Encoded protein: CASSLDGLSGNTIYF. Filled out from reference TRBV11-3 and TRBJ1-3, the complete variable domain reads EAGVVQSPRYKIIEKKQPVAFWCNPISGHNTLYWYLQNLGQGPELLIRYENEEAVDDSQLPKDRFSAERLKGVDSTLKIQPAELGDSAVYLCASSLDGLSGNTIYFGEGSWLTVV.

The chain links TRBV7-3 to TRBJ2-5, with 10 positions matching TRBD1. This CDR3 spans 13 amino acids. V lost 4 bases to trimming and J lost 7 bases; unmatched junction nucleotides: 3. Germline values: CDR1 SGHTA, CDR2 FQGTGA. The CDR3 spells CASSSRQGATQYF. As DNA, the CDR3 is TGTGCCAGCAGCTCGAGACAGGGGGCGACCCAGTACTTC.

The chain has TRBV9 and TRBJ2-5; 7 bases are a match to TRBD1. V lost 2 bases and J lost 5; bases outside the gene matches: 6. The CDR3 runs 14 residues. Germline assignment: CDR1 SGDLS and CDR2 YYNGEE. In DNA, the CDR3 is TGTGCCAGCAGCGTGACAGGGCCCGCGGAGACCCAGTACTTC. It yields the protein CASSVTGPAETQYF.

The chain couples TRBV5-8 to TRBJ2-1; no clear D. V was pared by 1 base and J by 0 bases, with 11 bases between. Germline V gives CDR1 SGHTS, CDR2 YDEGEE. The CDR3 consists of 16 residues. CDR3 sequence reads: CASSLSHLSSYNEQFF. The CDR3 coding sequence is TGTGCCAGCAGCTTGAGCCACTTGAGCTCCTACAATGAGCAGTTCTTC.

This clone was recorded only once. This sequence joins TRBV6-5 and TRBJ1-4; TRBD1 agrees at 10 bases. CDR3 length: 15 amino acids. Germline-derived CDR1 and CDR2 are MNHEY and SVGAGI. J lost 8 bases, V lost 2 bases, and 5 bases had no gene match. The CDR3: CASSYGTGAREKLFF. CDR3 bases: TGTGCCAGCAGTTACGGGACAGGGGCGAGGGAAAAACTGTTTTTT.

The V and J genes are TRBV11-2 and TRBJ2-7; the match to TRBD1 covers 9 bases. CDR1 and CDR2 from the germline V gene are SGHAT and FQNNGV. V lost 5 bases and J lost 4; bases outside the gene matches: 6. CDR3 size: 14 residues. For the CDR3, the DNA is TGTGCCAGCAGCGTTGGGACAGGGATTTACGAGCAGTACTTC. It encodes CASSVGTGIYEQYF.

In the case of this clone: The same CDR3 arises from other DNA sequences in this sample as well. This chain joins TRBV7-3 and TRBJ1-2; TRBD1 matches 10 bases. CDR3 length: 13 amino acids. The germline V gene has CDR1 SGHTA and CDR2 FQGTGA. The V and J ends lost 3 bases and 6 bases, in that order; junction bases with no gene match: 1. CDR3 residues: CASSLGQGHGYTF. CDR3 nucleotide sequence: TGTGCCAGCAGCTTGGGACAGGGGCATGGCTACACCTTC.